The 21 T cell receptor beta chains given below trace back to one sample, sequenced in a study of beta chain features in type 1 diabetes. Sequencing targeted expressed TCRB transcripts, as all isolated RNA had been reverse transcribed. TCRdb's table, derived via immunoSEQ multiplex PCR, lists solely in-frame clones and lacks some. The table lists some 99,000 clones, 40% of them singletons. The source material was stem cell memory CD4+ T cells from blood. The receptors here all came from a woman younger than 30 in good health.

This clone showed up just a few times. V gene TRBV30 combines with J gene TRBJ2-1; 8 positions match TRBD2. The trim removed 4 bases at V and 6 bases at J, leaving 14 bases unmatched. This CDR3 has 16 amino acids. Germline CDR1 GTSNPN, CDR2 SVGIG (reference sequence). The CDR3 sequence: CAWTKPGTRGLNEQFF. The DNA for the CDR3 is TGTGCCTGGACTAAACCCGGGACTAGGGGCCTCAATGAGCAGTTCTTC.

The DNA of the CDR3 is TGTGCCAGCAGCTTAGGGGGGACAGGTGGTGAAAAACTGTTTTTT. It is translated as CASSLGGTGGEKLFF. The J gene is TRBJ1-4, the V gene TRBV7-2; 8 positions agree with TRBD1. Trimming at V came to 1 base and at J to 7 bases, leaving 5 bases not matched to a gene. CDR3 length: 15 amino acids. Per germline, CDR1 SGHTA and CDR2 FQGNSA.

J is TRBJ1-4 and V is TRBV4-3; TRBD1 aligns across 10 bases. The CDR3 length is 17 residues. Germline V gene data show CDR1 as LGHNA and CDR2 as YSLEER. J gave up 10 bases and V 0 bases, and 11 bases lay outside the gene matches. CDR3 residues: CASSQDPPDRGQAKLFF. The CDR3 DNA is TGCGCCAGCAGCCAAGATCCCCCTGACAGGGGGCAAGCAAAACTGTTTTTT.

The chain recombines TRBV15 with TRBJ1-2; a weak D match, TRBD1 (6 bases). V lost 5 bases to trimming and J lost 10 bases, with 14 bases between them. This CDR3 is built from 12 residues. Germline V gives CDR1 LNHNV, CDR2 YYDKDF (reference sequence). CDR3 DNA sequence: TGTGCCACCAGCCGAAGACAGGATAACTACACCTTC. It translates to CATSRRQDNYTF.

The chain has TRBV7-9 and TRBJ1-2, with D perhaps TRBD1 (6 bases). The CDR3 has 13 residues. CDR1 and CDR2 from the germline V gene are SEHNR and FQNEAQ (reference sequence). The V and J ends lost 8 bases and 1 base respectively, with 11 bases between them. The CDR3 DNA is TGTGCCAGCTCCACAGGGCTTAACTATGGCTACACCTTC. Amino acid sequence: CASSTGLNYGYTF.

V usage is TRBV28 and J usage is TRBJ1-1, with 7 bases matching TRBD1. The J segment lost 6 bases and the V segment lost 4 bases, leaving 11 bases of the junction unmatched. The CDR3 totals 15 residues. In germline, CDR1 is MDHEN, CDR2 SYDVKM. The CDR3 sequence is CASSSYRGRGAEAFF. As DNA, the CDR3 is TGTGCCAGCAGTTCATACAGGGGACGAGGGGCTGAAGCTTTCTTT.

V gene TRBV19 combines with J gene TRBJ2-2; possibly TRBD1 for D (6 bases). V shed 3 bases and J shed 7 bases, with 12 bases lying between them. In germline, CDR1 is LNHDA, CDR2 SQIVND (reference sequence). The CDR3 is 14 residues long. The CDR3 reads CASSIRGQFGELFF. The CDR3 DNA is TGTGCCAGTAGTATCCGGGGACAATTCGGGGAGCTGTTTTTT.

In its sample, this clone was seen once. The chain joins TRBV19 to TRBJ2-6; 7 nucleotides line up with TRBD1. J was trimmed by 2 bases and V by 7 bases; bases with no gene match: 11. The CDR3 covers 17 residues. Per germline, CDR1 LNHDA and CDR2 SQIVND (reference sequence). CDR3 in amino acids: CASTRWTGDTGANVLTF. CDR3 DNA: TGTGCCAGTACCCGATGGACAGGAGACACTGGGGCCAACGTCCTGACTTTC. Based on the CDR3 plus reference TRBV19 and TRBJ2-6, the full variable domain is DGGITQSPKYLFRKEGQNVTLSCEQNLNHDAMYWYRQDPGQGLRLIYYSQIVNDFQKGDIAEGYSVSREKKESFPLTVTSAQKNPTAFYLCASTRWTGDTGANVLTFGAGSRLTVL.

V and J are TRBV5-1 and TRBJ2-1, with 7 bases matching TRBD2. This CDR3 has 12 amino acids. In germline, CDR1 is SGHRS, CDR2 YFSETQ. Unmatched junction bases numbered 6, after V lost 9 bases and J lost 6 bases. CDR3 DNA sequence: TGCGCCACAAGACTAGCTCCCAATGAGCAGTTCTTC. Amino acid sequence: CATRLAPNEQFF.

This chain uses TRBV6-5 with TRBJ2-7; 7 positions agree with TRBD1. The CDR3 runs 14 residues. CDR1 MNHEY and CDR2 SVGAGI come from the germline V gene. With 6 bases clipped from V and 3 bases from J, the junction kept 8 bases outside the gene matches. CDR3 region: CASSRTGGNYEQYF. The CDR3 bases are TGTGCCAGCAGCCGGACAGGCGGAAACTACGAGCAGTACTTC.

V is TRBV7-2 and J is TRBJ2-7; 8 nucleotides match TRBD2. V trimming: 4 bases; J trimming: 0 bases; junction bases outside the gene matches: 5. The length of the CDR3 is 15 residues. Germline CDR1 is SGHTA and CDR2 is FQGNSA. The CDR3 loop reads CASSSWLAGSYEQYF. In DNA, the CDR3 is TGTGCCAGCAGCTCTTGGCTAGCGGGCTCCTACGAGCAGTACTTC.

The CDR3 coding sequence is TGTGCCAGCAGTTTAGAGACTTTAAGCTCCTACAATGAGCAGTTCTTC. Protein sequence: CASSLETLSSYNEQFF. The chain joins TRBV28 to TRBJ2-1, with D unclear. The CDR3 length is 16 residues. Germline CDR1 and CDR2: MDHEN and SYDVKM. Trimming removed 2 bases from V and 0 bases from J, with 11 bases in between.

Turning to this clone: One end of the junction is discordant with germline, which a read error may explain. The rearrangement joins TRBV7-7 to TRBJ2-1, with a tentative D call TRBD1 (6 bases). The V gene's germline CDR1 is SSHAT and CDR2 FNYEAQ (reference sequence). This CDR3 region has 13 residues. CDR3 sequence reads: CASSLRGGNEQFF. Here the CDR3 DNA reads TGTGCTAGCAGCCTCAGGGGCGGCAATGAGCAGTTCTTC.

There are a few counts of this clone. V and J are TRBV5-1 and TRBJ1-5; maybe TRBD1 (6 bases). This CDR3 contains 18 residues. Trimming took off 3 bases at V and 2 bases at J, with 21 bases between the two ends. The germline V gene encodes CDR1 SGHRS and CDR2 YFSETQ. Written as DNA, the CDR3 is TGCGCCAGCAGCTGGGGGCCGGGGCTCGGACTGGGCAATCAGCCCCAGCATTTT. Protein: CASSWGPGLGLGNQPQHF.

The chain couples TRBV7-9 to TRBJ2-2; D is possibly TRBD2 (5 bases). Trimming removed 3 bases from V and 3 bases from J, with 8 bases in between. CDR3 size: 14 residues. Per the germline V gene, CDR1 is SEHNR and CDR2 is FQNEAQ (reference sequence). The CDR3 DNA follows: TGTGCCAGCAGCTTGGTGCGGGACACCGGGGAGCTGTTTTTT. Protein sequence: CASSLVRDTGELFF. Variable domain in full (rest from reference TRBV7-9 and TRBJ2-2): DTGVSQNPRHKITKRGQNVTFRCDPISEHNRLYWYRQTLGQGPEFLTYFQNEAQLEKSRLLSDRFSAERPKGSFSTLEIQRTEQGDSAMYLCASSLVRDTGELFFGEGSRLTVL.

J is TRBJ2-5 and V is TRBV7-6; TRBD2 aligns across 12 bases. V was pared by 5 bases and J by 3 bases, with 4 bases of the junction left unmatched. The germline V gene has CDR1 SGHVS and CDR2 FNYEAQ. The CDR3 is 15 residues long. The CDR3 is CASSARLAGEETQYF. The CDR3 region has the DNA TGTGCCAGCAGCGCAAGACTAGCGGGGGAAGAGACCCAGTACTTC.

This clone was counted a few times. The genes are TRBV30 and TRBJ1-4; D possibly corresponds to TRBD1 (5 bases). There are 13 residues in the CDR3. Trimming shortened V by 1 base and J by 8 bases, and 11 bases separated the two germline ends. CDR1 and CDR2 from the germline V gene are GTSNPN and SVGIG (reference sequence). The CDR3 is CAWSARAVEKLFF. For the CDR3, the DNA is TGTGCCTGGAGTGCCAGGGCGGTGGAAAAACTGTTTTTT.

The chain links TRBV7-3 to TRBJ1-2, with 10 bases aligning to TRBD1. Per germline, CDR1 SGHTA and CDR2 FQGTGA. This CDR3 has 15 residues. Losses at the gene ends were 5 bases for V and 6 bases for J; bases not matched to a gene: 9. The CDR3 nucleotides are TGTGCCAGCAGCCTCGGGACAGGGGATGGGAATGGCTACACCTTC. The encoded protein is CASSLGTGDGNGYTF. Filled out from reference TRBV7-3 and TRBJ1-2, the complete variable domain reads GAGVSQTPSNKVTEKGKYVELRCDPISGHTALYWYRQSLGQGPEFLIYFQGTGAADDSGLPNDRFFAVRPEGSVSTLKIQRTERGDSAVYLCASSLGTGDGNGYTFGSGTRLTVV.

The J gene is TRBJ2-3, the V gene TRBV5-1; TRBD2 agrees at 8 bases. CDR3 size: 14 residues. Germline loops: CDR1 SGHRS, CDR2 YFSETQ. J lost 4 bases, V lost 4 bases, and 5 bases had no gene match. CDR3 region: CASSQGLGADTQYF. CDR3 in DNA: TGCGCCAGCAGCCAGGGACTAGGAGCAGATACGCAGTATTTT.

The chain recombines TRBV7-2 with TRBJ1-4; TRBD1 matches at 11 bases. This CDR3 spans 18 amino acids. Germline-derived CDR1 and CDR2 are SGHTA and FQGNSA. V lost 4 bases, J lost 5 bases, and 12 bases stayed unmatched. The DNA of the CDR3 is TGTGCCAGCAGCTCATGGGGAGGGACAGGGGGATACAATGAAAAACTGTTTTTT. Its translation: CASSSWGGTGGYNEKLFF. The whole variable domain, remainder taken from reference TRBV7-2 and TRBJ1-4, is GAGVSQSPSNKVTEKGKDVELRCDPISGHTALYWYRQSLGQGLEFLIYFQGNSAPDKSGLPSDRFSAERTGGSVSTLTIQRTQQEDSAVYLCASSSWGGTGGYNEKLFFGSGTQLSVL.

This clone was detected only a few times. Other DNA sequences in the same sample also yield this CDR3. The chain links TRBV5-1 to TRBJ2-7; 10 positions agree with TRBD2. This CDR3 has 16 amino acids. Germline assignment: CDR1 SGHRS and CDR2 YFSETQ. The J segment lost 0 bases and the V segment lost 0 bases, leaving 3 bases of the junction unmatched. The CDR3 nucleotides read TGCGCCAGCAGCTTGGGACTAGCGGGTCTCTCCTACGAGCAGTACTTC. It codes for CASSLGLAGLSYEQYF. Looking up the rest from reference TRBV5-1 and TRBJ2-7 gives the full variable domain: KAGVTQTPRYLIKTRGQQVTLSCSPISGHRSVSWYQQTPGQGLQFLFEYFSETQRNKGNFPGRFSGRQFSNSRSEMNVSTLELGDSALYLCASSLGLAGLSYEQYFGPGTRLTVT.